The present T cell receptor beta chain was sequenced within a study of blood T cell repertoires in COVID-19. In germline, CDR1 is GTSNPN, CDR2 SVGIG (reference sequence). The CDR3 totals 16 residues. Losses at the gene ends were 4 bases for V and 8 bases for J; bases not matched to a gene: 13. The study recruited people aged about 18 to 95 years across 20 to 30 US areas. Assignment of participants to cohorts was predicated upon participant-reported clinical history. No more than 2 weeks before study entry, exposed participants had met a case of COVID-19. This clone appeared a few times. Methods used by the authors: Estimation of nucleated cell counts relied on the amplification of reference gene primers. Only in-frame clones appear in the TCRdb table, and some are missing; sequencing was by immunoSEQ multiplex PCR. D and trimming come from the DNA, and the V and J calls and clone size come from that table. Among over 130,000 clones listed, less than 85% were seen once.

The chain joins TRBV30 to TRBJ2-2; 10 positions match TRBD2. Input material: PBMCs or T cells enriched from blood (not recorded which). This clonotype was sampled from a woman aged 18-29 years who had been exposed to COVID-19. This chain's CDR3 is CAWTGLRTSGAGELFF. CDR3 nucleotides: TGTGCCTGGACAGGGTTGCGGACTAGCGGTGCGGGGGAGCTGTTTTTT. Variable domain in full (rest from reference TRBV30 and TRBJ2-2): SQTIHQWPATLVQPVGSPLSLECTVEGTSNPNLYWYRQAAGRGLQLLFYSVGIGQISSEVPQNLSASRPQDRQFILSSKKLLLSDSGFYLCAWTGLRTSGAGELFFGEGSRLTVL.